These 32 T cell receptor beta chains originate from one sample sequenced in a study of T cell responses to AZD1222 COVID-19 vaccine. Using immunoSEQ multiplex PCR, the repertoire was profiled, and TCRdb retains in-frame clones only, with some absent. The table has roughly 21,000 clones, around 82% seen once. This specimen consisted of peripheral blood, obtained on day 0 of AZD1222 vaccination. The source is an adult in good health.

The chain carries TRBV2 and TRBJ2-7; 7 bases align to TRBD2. Germline V gene data show CDR1 as SNHLY and CDR2 as FYNNEI. CDR3 length equals 16 residues. J lost 6 bases, V lost 5 bases, and 16 bases had no gene match. CDR3 DNA: TGTGCCAGCAGTTACCCGTTTCGTAGCGGGTTTAGCGAGCAGTACTTC. This codes for CASSYPFRSGFSEQYF.

J is TRBJ1-6 and V is TRBV19; D is unresolved. The length of the CDR3 is 14 residues. The V gene's germline CDR1 is LNHDA and CDR2 SQIVND (reference sequence). Trimming stripped 9 bases from V and 0 bases from J, with 9 bases between. Here the CDR3 reads CASSQSSYNSPLHF. CDR3 coding DNA: TGTGCCAGCTCACAGAGCTCCTATAATTCACCCCTCCACTTT. The full variable domain, its missing parts supplied by reference TRBV19 and TRBJ1-6, is DGGITQSPKYLFRKEGQNVTLSCEQNLNHDAMYWYRQDPGQGLRLIYYSQIVNDFQKGDIAEGYSVSREKKESFPLTVTSAQKNPTAFYLCASSQSSYNSPLHFGNGTRLTVT.

V gene TRBV11-1 combines with J gene TRBJ2-5; D not resolved. CDR3 length: 14 amino acids. Germline lookup yields CDR1 SGHAT and CDR2 FQDESV (reference sequence). Trimming removed 5 bases at V and 2 bases at J, with 12 bases between. CDR3 loop: CASSITTGQETQYF. The CDR3 DNA reads as TGTGCCAGCAGCATAACCACCGGGCAAGAGACCCAGTACTTC.

This chain links TRBV7-2 with TRBJ2-5; D gene ambiguous. This CDR3 is built from 15 residues. V shed 5 bases and J shed 5 bases, with 18 bases lying between them. Germline V gives CDR1 SGHTA, CDR2 FQGNSA. The CDR3 DNA is TGTGCCAGCAGCCCCCCCCTCGCAGGACGGGAGACCCAGTACTTC. Translation: CASSPPLAGRETQYF. Together with reference TRBV7-2 and TRBJ2-5, the CDR3 gives the full variable domain: GAGVSQSPSNKVTEKGKDVELRCDPISGHTALYWYRQSLGQGLEFLIYFQGNSAPDKSGLPSDRFSAERTGGSVSTLTIQRTQQEDSAVYLCASSPPLAGRETQYFGPGTRLLVL.

The chain uses TRBV7-9 and TRBJ2-7; D gene unclear. Germline V gene data show CDR1 as SEHNR and CDR2 as FQNEAQ (reference sequence). V was trimmed by 4 bases and J by 2 bases, leaving 3 bases between them. The CDR3 is 11 residues long. The CDR3 DNA sequence: TGTGCCAGCAGCTATACCTACGAGCAGTACTTC. Amino acid sequence: CASSYTYEQYF.

The J gene is TRBJ2-1, the V gene TRBV7-2; 12 nucleotides line up with TRBD1. Germline assignment: CDR1 SGHTA and CDR2 FQGNSA. V was clipped by 2 bases and J by 9 bases; unmatched bases: 2. The CDR3 has 14 residues. The CDR3 here is CASSLQGQGAEQFF. In nucleotides, the CDR3 is TGTGCCAGCAGCTTACAGGGACAGGGGGCTGAGCAGTTCTTC.

The V gene is TRBV7-9, the J gene TRBJ1-4; D uncertain. V was trimmed by 4 bases and J by 3 bases, leaving 15 bases between them. Germline lookup yields CDR1 SEHNR and CDR2 FQNEAQ (reference sequence). CDR3 length equals 16 residues. CDR3 bases: TGTGCCAGCAGCTCATCCTCGGACGGTTCTAATGAAAAACTGTTTTTT. Encoded protein: CASSSSSDGSNEKLFF.

The V and J genes are TRBV2 and TRBJ2-1; D call uncertain. Trimming took 3 bases from V and 1 from J, leaving 10 bases between them. In germline, CDR1 is SNHLY, CDR2 FYNNEI. The CDR3 has 15 residues. The CDR3, as DNA: TGTGCCAGCAGTGATGGAGCGACTTCCTACAATGAGCAGTTCTTC. Translated: CASSDGATSYNEQFF.

CDR3 residues: CASSSTSGPSYEQYF. For the CDR3, the DNA is TGTGCCAGCAGTTCGACTAGCGGTCCTTCCTACGAGCAGTACTTC. The V call is TRBV28, the J call TRBJ2-7; 9 nucleotides match TRBD2. CDR3 length: 15 amino acids. V gave up 4 bases and J gave up 1 base; unmatched junction bases: 5. The germline gives CDR1 MDHEN, CDR2 SYDVKM.

This clone was recorded a few times. This rearrangement joins TRBV21-1 to TRBJ2-7; the table's D gene call, TRBD2, was not cross checked with the DNA. TRBV21-1 is shown as a pseudogene. The CDR3 loop spans 16 amino acids. The CDR3 sequence: CASSTYSGSEYNEQYF. CDR3 DNA sequence: TGTGCCAGCAGCACTTATAGCGGGAGTGAGTACAACGAGCAGTACTTC.

This chain connects TRBV7-8 to TRBJ2-7; D is unclear. V lost 0 bases to trimming and J lost 1 base, with 19 bases between them. The CDR3 has 18 amino acids. Germline assignment: CDR1 SGHVS and CDR2 FQNEAQ. This CDR3 is CASSLAYSALGSSYEQYF. The CDR3 DNA reads TGTGCCAGCAGCTTAGCCTATTCGGCGTTGGGTTCTTCCTACGAGCAGTACTTC.

The chain combines TRBV19 with TRBJ1-1, with no clear D. CDR1 and CDR2 from the germline V gene are LNHDA and SQIVND (reference sequence). The CDR3 loop spans 12 amino acids. The ends were cut back, 6 bases at V and 4 bases at J, with 9 bases in the middle. The CDR3 nucleotides are TGTGCCAGTAGAGATGGGGTCACTGAAGCTTTCTTT. It yields the protein CASRDGVTEAFF.

This chain uses TRBV7-2 with TRBJ2-7; no firm D call. CDR1 is SGHTA and CDR2 is FQGNSA in the germline V gene. V gave up 1 base and J gave up 0 bases, with 10 bases separating them. The CDR3 has 15 residues. CDR3: CASSLDWWGSYEQYF. The CDR3 DNA sequence: TGTGCCAGCAGCTTAGACTGGTGGGGCTCCTACGAGCAGTACTTC. Full variable domain (outside the CDR3, taken from reference TRBV7-2 and TRBJ2-7): GAGVSQSPSNKVTEKGKDVELRCDPISGHTALYWYRQSLGQGLEFLIYFQGNSAPDKSGLPSDRFSAERTGGSVSTLTIQRTQQEDSAVYLCASSLDWWGSYEQYFGPGTRLTVT.

V is TRBV6-5 and J is TRBJ2-7, with 12 bases that match TRBD2. Germline CDR1 is MNHEY and CDR2 is SVGAGI. With V trimmed by 6 bases and J by 5 bases, 8 bases remained unmatched. This CDR3 region has 15 residues. The CDR3 DNA sequence: TGTGCCAGCAGCTTTACTAGCGGGGGGAACAACGAGCAGTACTTC. As protein: CASSFTSGGNNEQYF.

This chain connects TRBV18 to TRBJ2-7, with TRBD1 matching 8 bases. V trimming: 2 bases; J trimming: 5 bases; junction bases outside the gene matches: 5. Germline-derived CDR1 and CDR2 are KGHSH and LQKENI. This CDR3 has 14 residues. CDR3 DNA sequence: TGTGCCAGCTCACCAGCAGGGGGCGCGGACGAGCAGTACTTC. Its translation is CASSPAGGADEQYF.

This clone was detected only once. The chain joins TRBV7-8 to TRBJ2-5; D call uncertain. Germline lookup yields CDR1 SGHVS and CDR2 FQNEAQ. The CDR3 consists of 14 residues. The ends were cut back, 3 bases at V and 4 bases at J, with 12 bases in the middle. The CDR3 sequence: CASSFGTERETQYF. In DNA, the CDR3 is TGTGCCAGCAGCTTTGGTACTGAGCGAGAGACCCAGTACTTC.

This chain connects TRBV7-2 to TRBJ2-1; 9 bases match TRBD2. The CDR3 covers 19 residues. Germline V gives CDR1 SGHTA, CDR2 FQGNSA. J lost 7 bases, V lost 6 bases, and 22 bases had no gene match. In DNA form, the CDR3 reads TGTGCCAGCAGAAACGGGGAAACTCGCGGGGGGGCGACTAATAATGAGCAGTTCTTC. Translated: CASRNGETRGGATNNEQFF.

The CDR3 loop is CASSQGTGSRAQYF. As DNA, the CDR3 is TGTGCCAGCAGTCAAGGGACGGGCAGCCGGGCGCAGTATTTT. The chain uses TRBV7-9 and TRBJ2-3; D is perhaps TRBD1 or TRBD2 (5 bases each). The CDR3 consists of 14 residues. Germline V gene sequence: CDR1 SEHNR, CDR2 FQNEAQ (reference sequence). V was trimmed by 6 bases and J by 10 bases, leaving 20 bases between them. Full variable domain (remainder filled in from reference TRBV7-9 and TRBJ2-3): DTGVSQNPRHKITKRGQNVTFRCDPISEHNRLYWYRQTLGQGPEFLTYFQNEAQLEKSRLLSDRFSAERPKGSFSTLEIQRTEQGDSAMYLCASSQGTGSRAQYFGPGTRLTVL.

The chain recombines TRBV4-1 with TRBJ2-3, with D perhaps given as TRBD1 or TRBD2 (5 bases each). With 3 bases removed from V and 2 bases from J, the gap between germline ends came to 18 bases. This CDR3 comprises 17 residues. Germline V gene sequence: CDR1 MGHRA, CDR2 YSYEKL. CDR3 sequence: CASSHPTWGSHTDTQYF. Written as DNA, the CDR3 is TGCGCCAGCAGCCACCCCACGTGGGGGTCCCACACAGATACGCAGTATTTT.

This sequence joins TRBV18 and TRBJ2-7; D is perhaps TRBD2 (6 bases). The germline V and J ends were trimmed by 6 bases and 2 bases, with 17 bases remaining between them. The CDR3 spans 15 residues. CDR1 is KGHSH and CDR2 is LQKENI in the germline V gene. The CDR3 sequence is CASSSTGTPAYEQYF. The CDR3 DNA reads as TGTGCCAGCTCCTCAACCGGGACTCCTGCCTACGAGCAGTACTTC.

The chain uses TRBV28 and TRBJ2-3; D tentatively fits TRBD1 or TRBD2 (5 bases each). This CDR3 has 16 residues. The germline V and J ends were trimmed by 7 bases and 3 bases, with 20 bases remaining between them. Per germline, CDR1 MDHEN and CDR2 SYDVKM. The CDR3 DNA reads TGTGCCAGCACTCCCGAAAGGTTGGGGGAGACAGATACGCAGTATTTT. It yields the protein CASTPERLGETDTQYF.

This chain joins TRBV7-3 and TRBJ2-1; TRBD2 matches at 7 bases. With 1 base clipped from V and 4 bases from J, the junction kept 4 bases outside the gene matches. CDR1 is SGHTA and CDR2 is FQGTGA in the germline V gene. This CDR3 has 15 residues. The CDR3 region has the DNA TGTGCCAGCAGCTTAAATTCGGGGGGATACAATGAGCAGTTCTTC. Translating it yields CASSLNSGGYNEQFF.

The chain recombines TRBV28 with TRBJ1-6, with 8 bases aligning to TRBD1. V lost 6 bases, J lost 5 bases, and 6 bases stayed unmatched. Germline V gene sequence: CDR1 MDHEN, CDR2 SYDVKM. The CDR3 has 15 residues. CDR3 DNA: TGTGCCAGCAGGGAGGGACAGGAGGATAATTCACCCCTCCACTTT. Translation: CASREGQEDNSPLHF.

This sequence joins TRBV7-2 and TRBJ2-7, with D tentatively TRBD1 or TRBD2 (6 bases each). Germline values: CDR1 SGHTA, CDR2 FQGNSA. The CDR3 is made up of 14 amino acids. V gave up 1 base and J gave up 5 bases, with 12 bases separating them. The CDR3 region has the DNA TGTGCCAGCAGCTTAGGTGGGGGGCGGAACGAGCAGTACTTC. This gives the protein CASSLGGGRNEQYF.

This clone was detected only once. The chain joins TRBV15 to TRBJ2-1; D is undetermined. Germline V gives CDR1 LNHNV, CDR2 YYDKDF (reference sequence). Trimming cost V 2 bases and J 4 bases, with 15 bases left between them. There are 16 residues in the CDR3. The CDR3 reads CATSRSGFGEYNEQFF. The CDR3 bases are TGTGCCACCAGCAGAAGTGGTTTTGGGGAATACAATGAGCAGTTCTTC.

The V call is TRBV28, the J call TRBJ2-2; 7 nucleotides align to TRBD1. The CDR3 totals 15 residues. CDR1 MDHEN and CDR2 SYDVKM come from the germline V gene. V lost 2 bases and J lost 8; bases outside the gene matches: 8. CDR3 region: CASSLRPPGGGELFF. CDR3 in DNA: TGTGCCAGCAGTTTACGGCCCCCAGGGGGTGGGGAGCTGTTTTTT.

The rearrangement joins TRBV6-5 to TRBJ2-4, with 9 bases matching TRBD2. V gave up 6 bases and J gave up 4 bases; unmatched junction bases: 4. Germline CDR1 MNHEY, CDR2 SVGAGI. This CDR3 contains 14 residues. CDR3 DNA sequence: TGTGCCAGCAGACCTACTAGCGGGAAAAACATTCAGTACTTC. This encodes CASRPTSGKNIQYF.

This CDR3 is CASSTPDSSNQPQHF. CDR3 coding DNA: TGTGCCAGCAGCACACCAGACAGTAGCAATCAGCCCCAGCATTTT. This chain connects TRBV28 to TRBJ1-5, with D perhaps matching TRBD1 (5 bases). Germline V gene data show CDR1 as MDHEN and CDR2 as SYDVKM. The CDR3 is made up of 15 amino acids. The germline V and J ends were trimmed by 6 bases and 0 bases, with 12 bases remaining between them.

This clone was picked up a small number of times. This chain joins TRBV18 and TRBJ1-1; TRBD1 is a possible D gene (5 bases). The germline V and J ends were trimmed by 3 bases and 0 bases, with 20 bases remaining between them. The CDR3 extends over 18 amino acids. Germline-derived CDR1 and CDR2 are KGHSH and LQKENI. The CDR3: CASSPFGDRSPLNTEAFF. CDR3 in DNA: TGTGCCAGCTCACCTTTTGGGGACCGAAGCCCTCTGAACACTGAAGCTTTCTTT. The entire variable domain, with the rest obtained from reference TRBV18 and TRBJ1-1, is as follows: NAGVMQNPRHLVRRRGQEARLRCSPMKGHSHVYWYRQLPEEGLKFMVYLQKENIIDESGMPKERFSAEFPKEGPSILRIQQVVRGDSAAYFCASSPFGDRSPLNTEAFFGQGTRLTVV.

This chain uses TRBV13 with TRBJ2-3, with 11 nucleotides matching TRBD2. Germline lookup yields CDR1 PRHDT and CDR2 FYEKMQ (reference sequence). Losses at the gene ends were 5 bases for V and 1 base for J; bases not matched to a gene: 5. The length of the CDR3 is 16 residues. The CDR3 sequence: CASSGTTSGGTDTQYF. DNA for the CDR3: TGTGCCAGCAGCGGTACGACTAGCGGGGGCACAGATACGCAGTATTTT.

The chain is built from TRBV5-6 and TRBJ1-5, with D possibly matching TRBD1 (6 bases). The CDR3 covers 16 residues. V was clipped by 1 base and J by 1 base, with 12 bases between them. Germline loops: CDR1 SGHDT, CDR2 YYEEEE. This chain's CDR3 is CASSLTGFTSNQPQHF. The CDR3 nucleotides read TGTGCCAGCAGCTTGACAGGGTTTACGAGCAATCAGCCCCAGCATTTT.

The chain has TRBV6-5 and TRBJ2-1; no reliable D call. The CDR3 loop spans 12 amino acids. V was pared by 5 bases and J by 0 bases, with 2 bases between. The germline gives CDR1 MNHEY, CDR2 SVGAGI. The chain's CDR3 is CASSPSYNEQFF. The CDR3 nucleotides are TGTGCCAGCAGTCCCTCCTACAATGAGCAGTTCTTC.